The clone carrying this T cell receptor beta chain was counted only a few times. Its antigen is not identified. This sample was taken from a study of cytomegalovirus exposure and HLA in healthy donors. Findings and caveats of the study: Rare TCR sequences predominated, though certain public TCRs were found in many donors.

The PCR used 60 Vbeta and 13 Jbeta primers. The table came from immunoSEQ multiplex PCR; TCRdb's copy has only in-frame clones and leaves some out. Of about 160,000 clones detected, around four fifths appear once; the ten largest clones hold about 1.9%. Sequencing used PBMCs. The sequence derives from a woman younger than 35 in good health and CMV-seronegative.

The DNA for the CDR3 is TGTGCCAGCAGCTCCGGACAGCGCTATTCCTACAATGAGCAGTTCTTC. Amino acids: CASSSGQRYSYNEQFF. The V gene is TRBV5-4, the J gene TRBJ2-1; D might be TRBD1 (6 bases). The V gene lost 3 bases and the J gene lost 1 base, with 14 bases spanning the gap. Per germline, CDR1 SGHNT and CDR2 YYREEE (reference sequence). CDR3 length: 16 residues.